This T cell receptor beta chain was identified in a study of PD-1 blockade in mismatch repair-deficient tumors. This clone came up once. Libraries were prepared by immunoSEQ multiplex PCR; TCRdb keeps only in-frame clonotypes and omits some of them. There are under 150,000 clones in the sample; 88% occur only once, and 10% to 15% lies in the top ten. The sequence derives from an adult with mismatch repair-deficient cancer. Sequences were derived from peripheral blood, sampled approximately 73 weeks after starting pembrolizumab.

CDR3 DNA sequence: TGTGCCAGCAGCCCCGGACCGACCTCTGGGGCCAACGTCCTGACTTTC. It yields the protein CASSPGPTSGANVLTF. V gene TRBV5-6 combines with J gene TRBJ2-6; D gene unclear. This CDR3 region has 16 residues. Germline assignment: CDR1 SGHDT and CDR2 YYEEEE. The ends were cut back, 4 bases at V and 0 bases at J, with 11 bases in the middle. Full variable domain (missing parts from reference TRBV5-6 and TRBJ2-6): DAGVTQSPTHLIKTRGQQVTLRCSPKSGHDTVSWYQQALGQGPQFIFQYYEEEERQRGNFPDRFSGHQFPNYSSELNVNALLLGDSALYLCASSPGPTSGANVLTFGAGSRLTVL.